This T cell receptor beta chain emerged from a study of T-cell memory formation after mild COVID-19. Overall study: The two donors had largely donor-specific TCR clusters.

Germline CDR1 is LNHDA and CDR2 is SQIVND (reference sequence). This CDR3 has 17 residues. V was clipped by 4 bases and J by 3 bases, with 21 bases between them. In regard to this clonotype: Its cognate antigen is unknown.

TCR alpha and TCR beta cDNA libraries with sample barcodes and UMIs came from 5'RACE using constant-segment primers. From the 5' RACE reads, TCRdb called clonotypes with MiXCR, one entry per CDR3 protein. This sample yields 150,000 to 200,000 distinct CDR3 sequences, of which about 14% are seen a single time; 13% to 15% belongs to the top ten. General observations from the study: A second wave of clones peaked on day 37, and their SARS-CoV-2 specificity went unconfirmed. Clones that contracted from day 15 to 85 had balanced CD4/CD8; later expanders were CD4+ biased.

The source is an adult woman who had mild COVID-19 (a few samples of this study predate the infection). Cell type and time point are not known. Source material: PBMCs or a T cell subset sorted from them (not recorded which). This chain links TRBV19 with TRBJ1-1; D uncertain. CDR3 loop: CASSRSLRGRWDTEAFF. The DNA of the CDR3 is TGTGCCAGTAGTAGATCTTTGCGAGGGAGGTGGGACACTGAAGCTTTCTTT.